This is a list of T cell receptor beta chains from one sample in a study of blood T cells in healthy people across ages. MiXCR was run by TCRdb on the 5' RACE reads, yielding one entry per CDR3 protein. The data hold about 780,000 distinct CDR3 sequences, with about 45% observed a single time. The specimen sequenced was blood. Receptors originate from a man older than 75 in good health. Both conserved end residues are part of each CDR3. D genes are given only for firm matches. Clone size, where shown, is once, few, many, or a class for clones that have expanded.

j_call: TRBJ2-7; clone_size: .; cdr3_length: 14; v_call: TRBV29-1; d_call: TRBD1; cdr3_aa: CSVDGTDDPYEQYF; cdr3_nt: TGCAGCGTTGATGGGACAGACGACCCCTACGAGCAGTACTTC
j_call: TRBJ2-5; clone_size: .; cdr3_length: 13; v_call: TRBV10-3; d_call: TRBD1; cdr3_aa: CATVGQAQETQYF; cdr3_nt: TGTGCCACCGTAGGACAGGCTCAAGAGACCCAGTACTTC
j_call: TRBJ2-5; clone_size: .; cdr3_length: 18; v_call: TRBV5-1; d_call: TRBD1; cdr3_aa: CASSLVSFTGGFQETQYF; cdr3_nt: TGCGCCAGCAGCTTGGTATCTTTCACAGGGGGGTTCCAAGAGACCCAGTACTTC
j_call: TRBJ1-1; clone_size: .; cdr3_length: 13; v_call: TRBV10-3; d_call: TRBD1; cdr3_aa: CATETGGDNGAFF; cdr3_nt: TGTGCCACAGAGACAGGGGGGGATAATGGAGCTTTCTTT
j_call: TRBJ2-7; clone_size: few; cdr3_length: 11; v_call: TRBV29-1; d_call: .; cdr3_aa: CSVGEVSEQYF; cdr3_nt: TGCAGCGTTGGCGAGGTAAGCGAGCAGTACTTC
j_call: TRBJ2-1; clone_size: .; cdr3_length: 15; v_call: TRBV29-1; d_call: .; cdr3_aa: CSAHLEHPATDEQFF; cdr3_nt: TGCAGCGCTCACCTAGAACACCCCGCTACGGATGAGCAGTTCTTC
j_call: TRBJ2-7; clone_size: many; cdr3_length: 14; v_call: TRBV13; d_call: .; cdr3_aa: CASSLFEGVYEQYF; cdr3_nt: TGTGCCAGCAGCTTATTTGAGGGGGTCTACGAGCAGTACTTC
j_call: TRBJ2-7; clone_size: .; cdr3_length: 13; v_call: TRBV29-1; d_call: .; cdr3_aa: CSVAAGAYYEQYF; cdr3_nt: TGCAGCGTTGCTGCGGGCGCTTACTACGAGCAGTACTTC
j_call: TRBJ2-5; clone_size: .; cdr3_length: 12; v_call: TRBV20-1; d_call: .; cdr3_aa: CSASPSAETQYF; cdr3_nt: TGCAGTGCTAGTCCTAGCGCTGAGACCCAGTACTTC
j_call: TRBJ1-4; clone_size: few; cdr3_length: 15; v_call: TRBV27; d_call: .; cdr3_aa: CASSRKAVINEKLFF; cdr3_nt: TGTGCCAGCAGCCGAAAGGCGGTGATTAATGAAAAACTGTTTTTT
j_call: TRBJ2-4; clone_size: .; cdr3_length: 16; v_call: TRBV7-8; d_call: .; cdr3_aa: CASNQHRAGAINIQYF; cdr3_nt: TGTGCCAGCAACCAACACAGGGCTGGAGCGATAAACATTCAGTACTTC
j_call: TRBJ2-3; clone_size: .; cdr3_length: 16; v_call: TRBV24-1; d_call: TRBD2; cdr3_aa: CATSDRAGGPSDTQYF; cdr3_nt: TGTGCCACCAGTGATAGAGCGGGAGGGCCTTCAGATACGCAGTATTTT
j_call: TRBJ2-1; clone_size: many; cdr3_length: 15; v_call: TRBV9; d_call: TRBD2; cdr3_aa: CASSVGTSRIGEQFF; cdr3_nt: TGTGCCAGCAGCGTAGGGACTAGTAGGATCGGTGAGCAGTTCTTC
j_call: TRBJ2-7; clone_size: .; cdr3_length: 12; v_call: TRBV29-1; d_call: TRBD1; cdr3_aa: CSVVTGGIEQYF; cdr3_nt: TGCAGCGTTGTGACAGGGGGGATCGAGCAGTACTTC
j_call: TRBJ2-1; clone_size: .; cdr3_length: 18; v_call: TRBV20-1; d_call: TRBD2; cdr3_aa: CSARLLAGGGPYRNEQFF; cdr3_nt: TGCAGTGCAAGACTACTAGCGGGAGGAGGGCCTTACAGGAATGAGCAGTTCTTC
j_call: TRBJ2-3; clone_size: few; cdr3_length: 16; v_call: TRBV20-1; d_call: TRBD1; cdr3_aa: CSAETGTGDSTDTQYF; cdr3_nt: TGCAGTGCTGAGACCGGGACAGGGGACAGCACAGATACGCAGTATTTT
j_call: TRBJ2-5; clone_size: once; cdr3_length: 14; v_call: TRBV4-1; d_call: .; cdr3_aa: CASSQWGNQETQYF; cdr3_nt: TGCGCCAGCAGCCAATGGGGGAACCAAGAGACCCAGTACTTC
j_call: TRBJ2-3; clone_size: few; cdr3_length: 17; v_call: TRBV2; d_call: TRBD2; cdr3_aa: CASSPGTSGRHTDTQYF; cdr3_nt: TGTGCCAGCAGTCCAGGGACTAGCGGGAGGCACACAGATACGCAGTATTTT
j_call: TRBJ2-3; clone_size: .; cdr3_length: 13; v_call: TRBV20-1; d_call: .; cdr3_aa: CSARDSRTDTQYF; cdr3_nt: TGCAGTGCTAGAGACTCTCGCACAGATACGCAGTATTTT
j_call: TRBJ1-2; clone_size: .; cdr3_length: 15; v_call: TRBV6-1; d_call: TRBD1; cdr3_aa: CASSVRPGGLYGYTF; cdr3_nt: TGTGCCAGCAGTGTTCGCCCAGGGGGCCTCTATGGCTACACCTTC
j_call: TRBJ2-1; clone_size: .; cdr3_length: 11; v_call: TRBV7-2; d_call: .; cdr3_aa: CASSLEGPQFF; cdr3_nt: TGTGCCAGCAGCTTAGAAGGTCCTCAGTTCTTC
j_call: TRBJ2-1; clone_size: few; cdr3_length: 16; v_call: TRBV27; d_call: TRBD2; cdr3_aa: CASSTSSGSVYNEQFF; cdr3_nt: TGTGCCAGCAGTACCTCTAGCGGGAGCGTATACAATGAGCAGTTCTTC
j_call: TRBJ1-6; clone_size: .; cdr3_length: 16; v_call: TRBV18; d_call: TRBD1; cdr3_aa: CASLDPGQGRLSPLHF; cdr3_nt: TGTGCCAGCCTGGATCCGGGACAGGGAAGGCTTTCACCCCTCCACTTT
j_call: TRBJ2-1; clone_size: once; cdr3_length: 15; v_call: TRBV6-5; d_call: TRBD1; cdr3_aa: CASGKPGQGMNEQFF; cdr3_nt: TGTGCCAGCGGAAAACCGGGACAGGGGATGAATGAGCAGTTCTTC
j_call: TRBJ1-2; clone_size: .; cdr3_length: 15; v_call: TRBV11-1; d_call: TRBD1; cdr3_aa: CASSSWDRVYDGYTF; cdr3_nt: TGTGCCAGCAGCTCATGGGACAGGGTATACGATGGCTACACCTTC
j_call: TRBJ2-4; clone_size: .; cdr3_length: 17; v_call: TRBV27; d_call: .; cdr3_aa: CASSLSGQGATKNIQYF; cdr3_nt: TGTGCCAGCAGTTTATCGGGGCAAGGGGCGACCAAAAACATTCAGTACTTC
j_call: TRBJ2-3; clone_size: .; cdr3_length: 14; v_call: TRBV7-9; d_call: TRBD2; cdr3_aa: CASSWTSGEDTQYF; cdr3_nt: TGTGCCAGCAGCTGGACTAGCGGGGAGGATACGCAGTATTTT
j_call: TRBJ1-5; clone_size: .; cdr3_length: 15; v_call: TRBV28; d_call: .; cdr3_aa: CASSLSAGLNQPQHF; cdr3_nt: TGTGCCAGCAGTTTGTCCGCAGGGTTGAATCAGCCCCAGCATTTT
j_call: TRBJ1-4; clone_size: .; cdr3_length: 15; v_call: TRBV20-1; d_call: TRBD1; cdr3_aa: CSAGQGGGTNEKLFF; cdr3_nt: TGCAGTGCTGGACAGGGAGGAGGAACTAATGAAAAACTGTTTTTT
j_call: TRBJ2-5; clone_size: .; cdr3_length: 15; v_call: TRBV6-5; d_call: TRBD2; cdr3_aa: CASSHLAVEGETQYF; cdr3_nt: TGTGCCAGCAGTCACCTAGCGGTAGAGGGGGAGACCCAGTACTTC
j_call: TRBJ2-5; clone_size: once; cdr3_length: 14; v_call: TRBV7-2; d_call: .; cdr3_aa: CASSPRRDQETQYF; cdr3_nt: TGTGCCAGCAGCCCCCGTCGAGATCAAGAGACCCAGTACTTC
j_call: TRBJ2-1; clone_size: many; cdr3_length: 12; v_call: TRBV29-1; d_call: .; cdr3_aa: CSVEDGTIEQFF; cdr3_nt: TGCAGCGTTGAAGATGGAACTATAGAGCAGTTCTTC
j_call: TRBJ2-2; clone_size: once; cdr3_length: 14; v_call: TRBV6-5; d_call: TRBD1; cdr3_aa: CASSTGVDTGELFF; cdr3_nt: TGTGCCAGCAGTACAGGGGTGGACACCGGGGAGCTGTTTTTT
j_call: TRBJ1-5; clone_size: once; cdr3_length: 15; v_call: TRBV2; d_call: TRBD1; cdr3_aa: CASSIQGANNQPQHF; cdr3_nt: TGTGCCAGCAGTATTCAGGGGGCCAACAATCAGCCCCAGCATTTT
j_call: TRBJ2-1; clone_size: .; cdr3_length: 16; v_call: TRBV27; d_call: .; cdr3_aa: CASSRLAGPERSEQFF; cdr3_nt: TGTGCCAGCAGCCGGTTGGCTGGCCCCGAACGCAGTGAGCAGTTCTTC
j_call: TRBJ2-3; clone_size: once; cdr3_length: 15; v_call: TRBV24-1; d_call: TRBD1; cdr3_aa: CATRSTGGESDTQYF; cdr3_nt: TGTGCCACCAGATCAACAGGGGGCGAATCAGATACGCAGTATTTT
j_call: TRBJ2-5; clone_size: few; cdr3_length: 13; v_call: TRBV7-2; d_call: .; cdr3_aa: CASSPPVGETQYF; cdr3_nt: TGTGCCAGCAGCCCGCCGGTGGGAGAGACCCAGTACTTC
j_call: TRBJ2-5; clone_size: .; cdr3_length: 14; v_call: TRBV18; d_call: .; cdr3_aa: CASSPGSRVETQYF; cdr3_nt: TGTGCCAGCTCACCAGGGTCGCGGGTGGAGACCCAGTACTTC
j_call: TRBJ2-7; clone_size: .; cdr3_length: 13; v_call: TRBV24-1; d_call: .; cdr3_aa: CAAARGGGSTLYF; cdr3_nt: TGTGCCGCCGCGAGAGGAGGGGGCTCCACCCTGTACTTC
j_call: TRBJ2-7; clone_size: few; cdr3_length: 14; v_call: TRBV28; d_call: TRBD2; cdr3_aa: CASETSGSNYEQYF; cdr3_nt: TGTGCCAGCGAAACTAGCGGGAGTAATTACGAGCAGTACTTC
j_call: TRBJ2-7; clone_size: .; cdr3_length: 12; v_call: TRBV2; d_call: .; cdr3_aa: CASREVGNEQYF; cdr3_nt: TGTGCCAGCAGGGAGGTTGGCAACGAGCAGTACTTC
j_call: TRBJ1-2; clone_size: .; cdr3_length: 18; v_call: TRBV28; d_call: .; cdr3_aa: CASSKGTLPLLTEYGYTF; cdr3_nt: TGTGCCAGCAGTAAAGGGACGCTCCCCTTACTAACTGAATATGGCTACACCTTC
j_call: TRBJ2-7; clone_size: .; cdr3_length: 15; v_call: TRBV5-1; d_call: TRBD2; cdr3_aa: CASSQGTSGIYEQYF; cdr3_nt: TGCGCCAGCAGCCAAGGGACTAGCGGGATCTACGAGCAGTACTTC
j_call: TRBJ2-4; clone_size: .; cdr3_length: 15; v_call: TRBV7-2; d_call: TRBD2; cdr3_aa: CASSSREGSKNIQYF; cdr3_nt: TGTGCCAGCAGCTCTCGGGAGGGTTCCAAAAACATTCAGTACTTC
j_call: TRBJ1-5; clone_size: few; cdr3_length: 14; v_call: TRBV30; d_call: TRBD1; cdr3_aa: CAWNKGAANQPQHF; cdr3_nt: TGTGCCTGGAATAAGGGGGCGGCAAATCAGCCCCAGCATTTT
j_call: TRBJ2-1; clone_size: .; cdr3_length: 16; v_call: TRBV5-1; d_call: TRBD2; cdr3_aa: CASSLVGGGIYNEQFF; cdr3_nt: TGCGCCAGCAGCTTGGTCGGCGGGGGAATTTACAATGAGCAGTTCTTC
j_call: TRBJ1-1; clone_size: once; cdr3_length: 11; v_call: TRBV20-1; d_call: .; cdr3_aa: CSARASTEAFF; cdr3_nt: TGCAGTGCTAGAGCGTCTACTGAAGCTTTCTTT
j_call: TRBJ2-7; clone_size: .; cdr3_length: 15; v_call: TRBV7-2; d_call: TRBD1; cdr3_aa: CASSLGQGGYNEQYF; cdr3_nt: TGTGCCAGTAGCTTAGGACAGGGTGGCTACAATGAGCAGTACTTC
j_call: TRBJ1-1; clone_size: .; cdr3_length: 12; v_call: TRBV29-1; d_call: .; cdr3_aa: CSVDSPNTEAFF; cdr3_nt: TGCAGCGTCGATTCCCCGAACACTGAAGCTTTCTTT
j_call: TRBJ1-2; clone_size: .; cdr3_length: 15; v_call: TRBV2; d_call: .; cdr3_aa: CASSEGFGSIYGYTF; cdr3_nt: TGTGCCAGCAGTGAAGGGTTCGGCAGCATCTATGGCTACACCTTC
j_call: TRBJ2-4; clone_size: .; cdr3_length: 14; v_call: TRBV19; d_call: TRBD2; cdr3_aa: CASSVLADKNIQYF; cdr3_nt: TGTGCCAGTAGCGTCCTAGCGGATAAAAACATTCAGTACTTC
j_call: TRBJ2-5; clone_size: .; cdr3_length: 13; v_call: TRBV3-1; d_call: .; cdr3_aa: CASSHDLGETQYF; cdr3_nt: TGTGCCAGCAGCCATGACCTGGGGGAGACCCAGTACTTC
j_call: TRBJ2-7; clone_size: few; cdr3_length: 13; v_call: TRBV5-1; d_call: .; cdr3_aa: CASSAETSYEQYF; cdr3_nt: TGCGCCAGCAGCGCGGAGACCTCCTACGAGCAGTACTTC
j_call: TRBJ2-7; clone_size: .; cdr3_length: 16; v_call: TRBV7-3; d_call: TRBD2; cdr3_aa: CASSPLLAGGYNEQYF; cdr3_nt: TGTGCCAGCAGCCCTCTCCTAGCGGGAGGGTACAATGAGCAGTACTTC
j_call: TRBJ2-5; clone_size: many; cdr3_length: 17; v_call: TRBV4-2; d_call: TRBD2; cdr3_aa: CASSQDTGGAGQETQYF; cdr3_nt: TGTGCCAGCAGCCAAGATACGGGAGGGGCAGGCCAAGAGACCCAGTACTTC
j_call: TRBJ2-1; clone_size: .; cdr3_length: 13; v_call: TRBV6-1; d_call: TRBD2; cdr3_aa: CASRAGDNNEQFF; cdr3_nt: TGTGCCAGCAGGGCGGGGGATAACAATGAGCAGTTCTTC
j_call: TRBJ2-7; clone_size: .; cdr3_length: 17; v_call: TRBV24-1; d_call: TRBD2; cdr3_aa: CATSDPRTSGEPYEQYF; cdr3_nt: TGTGCCACCAGTGACCCCCGGACTAGCGGGGAACCCTACGAGCAGTACTTC
j_call: TRBJ2-1; clone_size: many; cdr3_length: 15; v_call: TRBV7-2; d_call: .; cdr3_aa: CASSQAATANNEQFF; cdr3_nt: TGTGCCAGCAGCCAAGCTGCGACAGCTAACAATGAGCAGTTCTTC
j_call: TRBJ2-7; clone_size: few; cdr3_length: 14; v_call: TRBV11-1; d_call: TRBD2; cdr3_aa: CASSLSGSVYEQYF; cdr3_nt: TGTGCCAGCAGCTTGAGCGGGAGTGTCTACGAGCAGTACTTC
j_call: TRBJ2-7; clone_size: few; cdr3_length: 14; v_call: TRBV20-1; d_call: TRBD1; cdr3_aa: CSAERTGGGYEQYF; cdr3_nt: TGCAGTGCGGAAAGGACAGGGGGGGGGTACGAGCAGTACTTC